The 22 T cell receptor beta chains below were found in one sample sequenced in a study of blood T cells in healthy people across ages. It was with a sample-barcoded 5' primer and a J-beta primer mix that a second PCR of roughly 6 to 12 cycles was run. TCRdb used MiXCR to reprocess the 5' RACE reads, holding one entry per CDR3 protein. In the table there are around 1,000,000 distinct CDR3 sequences, around 25% of which are singletons. A further study also used this sample, focusing on T cells of mothers and their children.

Sequencing was performed on blood. These receptors all come from a girl aged 2 to 10 in good health.

In this sample, this clonotype turned up a few times. The chain combines TRBV20-1 with TRBJ2-1; 7 nucleotides line up with TRBD1. Germline V gene lookup returns CDR1 DFQATT and CDR2 SNEGSKA (reference sequence). V trimming: 6 bases; J trimming: 8 bases; junction bases outside the gene matches: 4. The CDR3 spans 11 residues. CDR3 sequence (DNA): TGCAGTGCGATCGACAGGGATGAGCAGTTCTTC. Protein: CSAIDRDEQFF.

This clonotype was seen a handful of times. This rearrangement joins TRBV12-3 or TRBV12-4 to TRBJ1-4, with D unclear. The CDR3 spans 13 residues. V lost 6 bases to trimming and J lost 8 bases, with 13 bases between them. The CDR3 sequence is CASRKLGVEKLFF. CDR3 sequence (DNA): TGTGCCAGCAGAAAACTGGGAGTAGAAAAACTGTTTTTT.

This clonotype has just a few counts. The rearrangement uses TRBV25-1 and TRBJ1-4; D is unclear. The V gene's germline CDR1 is MGHDK and CDR2 SYGVNS. This CDR3 region has 15 residues. Trimming shortened V by 4 bases and J by 0 bases, and 9 bases separated the two germline ends. The CDR3 region is CASSATSATNEKLFF. The DNA for the CDR3 is TGTGCCAGCAGTGCAACCTCTGCAACTAATGAAAAACTGTTTTTT.

This clonotype came up a few times. The chain is built from TRBV4-2 and TRBJ2-1; 10 bases map to TRBD2. V was pared by 0 bases and J by 4 bases, with 6 bases of the junction left unmatched. Germline V gene lookup returns CDR1 LGHNA and CDR2 YNFKEQ. The CDR3 extends over 17 amino acids. For the CDR3, the DNA is TGTGCCAGCAGCCAAGAGGGCAGCGGGAGGGTTTACAATGAGCAGTTCTTC. It specifies CASSQEGSGRVYNEQFF.

CDR3 loop: CASSWADGRMNIQYF. CDR3 DNA: TGTGCCAGCAGTTGGGCCGATGGGCGAATGAACATTCAGTACTTC. The V gene is TRBV2, the J gene TRBJ2-4; D remains ambiguous. V lost 5 bases and J 7 bases, leaving 18 bases between the germline ends. The length of the CDR3 is 15 residues. Germline CDR1 SNHLY, CDR2 FYNNEI.

The V and J genes are TRBV7-3 and TRBJ2-7; TRBD2 agrees at 13 bases. This CDR3 is 14 amino acids long. Looked up from germline, CDR1 is SGHTA and CDR2 is FQGTGA. The J segment lost 1 base and the V segment lost 9 bases, leaving 3 bases of the junction unmatched. CDR3 in amino acids: CASRLAGGSYEQYF. The CDR3 bases are TGTGCCAGTAGACTAGCGGGGGGATCCTACGAGCAGTACTTC.

This clonotype was detected only a few times. The chain is built from TRBV9 and TRBJ2-3, with D perhaps given as TRBD1 or TRBD2 (5 bases each). Germline V gene sequence: CDR1 SGDLS, CDR2 YYNGEE. The V end was cut by 4 bases, the J end by 10 bases, with 13 bases between. This CDR3 comprises 12 residues. The CDR3 is CASSRMGDAQYF. In DNA, the CDR3 is TGTGCCAGCAGCCGTATGGGGGATGCGCAGTATTTT.

The rearrangement joins TRBV12-3 or TRBV12-4 to TRBJ2-4; unclear D gene. V shed 2 bases and J shed 7 bases, with 6 bases lying between them. The CDR3 runs to 12 residues. The CDR3: CASSLSWNIQYF. The CDR3 DNA sequence: TGTGCCAGCAGTTTATCCTGGAACATTCAGTACTTC.

The chain links TRBV6-2 or TRBV6-3 to TRBJ2-1; 7 bases line up with TRBD1. In germline, CDR1 is MNHEY, CDR2 SVGEGT. V trimming: 6 bases; J trimming: 6 bases; junction bases outside the gene matches: 11. The CDR3 runs 15 residues. Here the CDR3 reads CASSLGQATFNEQFF. The CDR3 DNA reads TGTGCCAGCAGCTTAGGACAGGCTACATTCAATGAGCAGTTCTTC.

The rearrangement uses TRBV20-1 and TRBJ2-3, with 8 nucleotides matching TRBD1. The length of the CDR3 is 15 residues. J gave up 3 bases and V 6 bases, and 11 bases lay outside the gene matches. Per the germline V gene, CDR1 is DFQATT and CDR2 is SNEGSKA (reference sequence). The CDR3 sequence: CSAPRTGIGTDTQYF. CDR3 nucleotide sequence: TGCAGTGCCCCGCGGACAGGGATAGGGACAGATACGCAGTATTTT.

The V gene is TRBV29-1, the J gene TRBJ2-1; TRBD1 aligns across 8 bases. Germline assignment: CDR1 SQVTM and CDR2 ANQGSEA. The CDR3 loop spans 15 amino acids. With V trimmed by 6 bases and J by 4 bases, 11 bases remained unmatched. The CDR3 sequence is CSVMGTGPLYNEQFF. In nucleotides, the CDR3 is TGCAGCGTGATGGGGACAGGACCCCTTTACAATGAGCAGTTCTTC.

This clonotype was detected a few times. The chain links TRBV9 to TRBJ2-7; D is possibly TRBD1 (6 bases). The CDR3 spans 12 residues. Trimming removed 7 bases from V and 4 bases from J, with 12 bases in between. Germline V gives CDR1 SGDLS, CDR2 YYNGEE. The CDR3 coding sequence is TGTGCCAGCGGCCAGGGGACATACGAGCAGTACTTC. It specifies CASGQGTYEQYF.

The table lists this clonotype with a few counts. The chain combines TRBV11-2 with TRBJ1-2; TRBD1 might be the D (5 bases). This CDR3 is built from 13 residues. Germline-derived CDR1 and CDR2 are SGHAT and FQNNGV. With 3 bases removed from V and 4 bases from J, the gap between germline ends came to 9 bases. CDR3 sequence: CASSFGTPYGYTF. CDR3 coding DNA: TGTGCCAGCAGCTTCGGGACCCCCTATGGCTACACCTTC.

This CDR3 reads CASKPLAASNEGYTF. The CDR3 DNA is TGTGCCAGCAAGCCCCTCGCCGCATCGAACGAGGGCTACACCTTC. The genes are TRBV2 and TRBJ1-2; D unclear. V lost 7 bases to trimming and J lost 8 bases, with 23 bases between them. The CDR3 totals 15 residues. Germline lookup yields CDR1 SNHLY and CDR2 FYNNEI.

There are a few counts of this clonotype. This chain connects TRBV27 to TRBJ2-7; D gene uncertain. V dropped 4 bases and J dropped 2 bases, with 12 bases sitting between them. Germline V gives CDR1 MNHEY, CDR2 SMNVEV (reference sequence). The CDR3 runs 14 residues. CDR3 sequence: CASSSGPFPYEQYF. CDR3 nucleotides: TGTGCCAGCAGTTCCGGTCCGTTCCCCTACGAGCAGTACTTC.

This clonotype was seen more than once but under ten times. The V and J genes are TRBV7-9 and TRBJ2-7; D assignment may be TRBD1 or TRBD2 (5 bases each). The J call may be faulty, since TRBJ2-1 better matches the DNA end. The CDR3 runs 15 residues. Per germline, CDR1 SEHNR and CDR2 FQNEAQ (reference sequence). CDR3 amino acids: CASSLGVLGMDEQFF. The CDR3 nucleotides are TGTGCCAGCAGCTTGGGGGTTTTAGGGATGGATGAGCAGTTCTTC.

This chain joins TRBV21-1 and TRBJ2-7. TRBV21-1 is tagged as a pseudogene. The CDR3 is 16 residues long. The CDR3 loop is CASRLISAGGTYEQYF. As DNA, the CDR3 is TGTGCCAGCAGACTCATAAGTGCAGGTGGCACCTACGAGCAGTACTTC.

This sequence joins TRBV7-9 and TRBJ2-7; tentatively, D is TRBD2 (5 bases). Trimming pared 7 bases from V and 2 bases from J, leaving 12 bases between. Germline V lookup: CDR1 SEHNR, CDR2 FQNEAQ (reference sequence). The CDR3 is 13 amino acids. The CDR3 DNA reads as TGTGCCAGCATCCGGGATTCTACCTACGAGCAGTACTTC. Its protein is CASIRDSTYEQYF. The full variable domain, completed using reference TRBV7-9 and TRBJ2-7, is DTGVSQNPRHKITKRGQNVTFRCDPISEHNRLYWYRQTLGQGPEFLTYFQNEAQLEKSRLLSDRFSAERPKGSFSTLEIQRTEQGDSAMYLCASIRDSTYEQYFGPGTRLTVT.

The rearrangement uses TRBV7-9 and TRBJ2-5; no clear D gene. The last part of the DNA fits TRBJ2-7 better; the J call may be wrong. Germline CDR1 and CDR2: SEHNR and FQNEAQ (reference sequence). The CDR3 has 14 residues. CDR3 in amino acids: CASSSRDHTYEQYF. As DNA, the CDR3 is TGTGCCAGCAGCTCCCGAGACCATACCTACGAGCAGTACTTC.

The chain carries TRBV6-6 and TRBJ2-4; D might be TRBD1 (5 bases). The V gene lost 2 bases and the J gene lost 0 bases, with 11 bases spanning the gap. Germline-derived CDR1 and CDR2 are MNHNY and SVGAGI (reference sequence). The CDR3 is 16 residues long. The CDR3 reads CASSYGQGIAKNIQYF. CDR3 sequence (DNA): TGTGCCAGCAGTTACGGGCAGGGAATAGCCAAAAACATTCAGTACTTC.

The chain couples TRBV7-2 to TRBJ1-6; 8 bases fit TRBD1. The CDR3 has 17 amino acids. CDR1 SGHTA and CDR2 FQGNSA come from the germline V gene. V lost 5 bases and J lost 10; bases outside the gene matches: 16. The CDR3 is CASSPVSSYRGNSPLHF. The CDR3 nucleotides are TGTGCCAGCAGCCCAGTCTCGTCTTACAGGGGGAACTCACCCCTCCACTTT.

This clonotype was observed at least ten times. This chain uses TRBV7-9 with TRBJ1-5, with 7 bases identical to TRBD1. The germline gives CDR1 SEHNR, CDR2 FQNEAQ (reference sequence). There are 13 residues in the CDR3. J was trimmed by 5 bases and V by 6 bases; bases with no gene match: 4. The CDR3 is CASSFTGDQPQHF. In nucleotides, the CDR3 is TGTGCCAGCAGTTTTACAGGGGATCAGCCCCAGCATTTT.